This T cell receptor (beta chain) originates from a study of blood T cell repertoires in COVID-19. The overall study: Sources were T cells, B-cell-depleted T cells, or PBMCs; the material itself was cDNA or gDNA.

With 5 bases removed from V and 8 bases from J, the gap between germline ends came to 11 bases. CDR3 length equals 12 residues. How the authors handled the data: Estimates of nucleated cell counts were drawn from the amplification of reference gene primers. Method: immunoSEQ multiplex PCR; TCRdb's copy keeps in-frame clones and lacks some. V, J and clone size reflect that table, while D and trimming were determined from the DNA. The data hold under 300,000 clones, with 87% observed a single time. The chain employs TRBV12-3 or TRBV12-4 and TRBJ2-3; the D gene is possibly TRBD1 (5 bases). The clonotype was recovered from a woman between 25 and 40 years old with acute COVID-19. Specimen: PBMCs or T cells enriched from blood (not recorded which). CDR3: CASSLNRGTQYF. CDR3 bases: TGTGCCAGCAGTCTTAATAGGGGTACGCAGTATTTT.